The sequence of this TCR beta chain was determined in a study of tumor-infiltrating lymphocytes in localized non-small cell lung cancer. Generated by immunoSEQ multiplex PCR, the TCRdb table keeps only in-frame clones and is missing some. The sample holds tens of thousands of clones, roughly two thirds seen once. This CDR3 is built from 17 residues. The genes are TRBV7-5 and TRBJ2-7; the D segment call TRBD1 is taken from the table without a DNA check. TRBV7-5 is a listed pseudogene. This TCR derives from a human donor with non-small cell lung cancer. The sample comprised lung tumor tissue. CDR3 nucleotides: TGTGTCAGAAGCTTAGCCCCGGACAGGCGTAATAAGGCCGAGCAGTACTTC. It encodes CVRSLAPDRRNKAEQYF.